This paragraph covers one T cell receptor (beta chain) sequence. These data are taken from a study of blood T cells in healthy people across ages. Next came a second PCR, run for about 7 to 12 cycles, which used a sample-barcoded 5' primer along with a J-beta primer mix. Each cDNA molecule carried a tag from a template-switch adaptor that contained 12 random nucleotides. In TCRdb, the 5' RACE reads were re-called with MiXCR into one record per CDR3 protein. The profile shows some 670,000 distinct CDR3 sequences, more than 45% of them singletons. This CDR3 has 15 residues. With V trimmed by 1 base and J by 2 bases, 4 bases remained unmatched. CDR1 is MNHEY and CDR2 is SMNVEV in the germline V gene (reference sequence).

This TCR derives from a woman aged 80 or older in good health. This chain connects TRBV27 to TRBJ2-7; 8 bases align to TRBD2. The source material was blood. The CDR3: CASSLYGGDPYEQYF. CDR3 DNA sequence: TGTGCCAGCAGTTTATACGGGGGGGACCCCTACGAGCAGTACTTC.